These 21 T cell receptor beta chains share one sample of origin, sequenced in a study of regulatory T cells in long-lasting Graves disease. Building the TCR beta libraries relied on iRepertoire HTBI primers, and CDR3 regions underwent Arm-PCR. TCRdb re-derived calls from the multiplex PCR reads in MiXCR, one entry per CDR3 protein. The sample yields about 440,000 distinct CDR3 sequences, around 17% seen once. Time point indicated: newly diagnosed GD, antithyroid drugs for less than 3 months. The TCR library used RNA extracted from PBMCs. This sample was also put to use in a study of T cells in Graves' hyperthyroidism and ophthalmopathy.

The input for sequencing was peripheral blood mononuclear cells (PBMCs), taken at new diagnosis, from a patient treated with antithyroid drugs. Source of these receptors: a woman aged 18-29 years with Graves disease.

CDR3: CASSEGGGYNEQFF. CDR3 in DNA: TGTGCCAGCAGTGAAGGCGGGGGGTACAATGAGCAGTTCTTC. This sequence joins TRBV6-1 and TRBJ2-1; 8 positions match TRBD2. Germline values: CDR1 MNHNS, CDR2 SASEGT. With V trimmed by 1 base and J by 4 bases, 0 bases remained unmatched. This CDR3 is 14 amino acids long.

This clonotype was picked up one time. This may arise from a read error, as a much more abundant clone is one base away. The chain joins TRBV12-3 or TRBV12-4 to TRBJ2-7, with TRBD2 identical over 9 bases. V shed 5 bases and J 7 bases; nucleotides not matched to a gene: 12. The CDR3 runs 15 residues. The CDR3 loop is CASSKRLAEYNEQYF. In DNA form, the CDR3 reads TGTGCCAGCAGTAAAAGACTAGCGGAATACAATGAGCAGTACTTC.

This clonotype was found many times. The chain carries TRBV12-3 or TRBV12-4 and TRBJ2-7; 7 bases line up with TRBD1. Trimming cost V 7 bases and J 0 bases; bases outside gene matches: 9. This CDR3 region has 15 residues. The CDR3 DNA is TGTGCCAGCAAGGGTGGGACAGTTAGCTCCTACGAGCAGTACTTC. The encoded protein is CASKGGTVSSYEQYF.

On this clonotype: A much larger clonotype is one base distant, so this may be a read error. The chain carries TRBV20-1 and TRBJ1-2, with 8 nucleotides matching TRBD1. The germline gives CDR1 DFQATT, CDR2 SNEGSKA (reference sequence). V lost 7 bases and J lost 6; bases outside the gene matches: 7. The CDR3 is made up of 12 amino acids. Written as DNA, the CDR3 is TGCAGTGTTAGTTCGGGACAGGATGGCTACACCTTC. Translating gives CSVSSGQDGYTF.

The chain is built from TRBV20-1 and TRBJ2-7; D possibly matches TRBD1 or TRBD2 (5 bases each). Germline CDR1 and CDR2: DFQATT and SNEGSKA (reference sequence). Trimming pared 1 base from V and 4 bases from J, leaving 23 bases between. The CDR3 spans 17 residues. The CDR3, as DNA: TGCAGTGCTAGAGCCCCCTTTGGGGACGGCACCCTTTACGAGCAGTACTTC. Its protein is CSARAPFGDGTLYEQYF.

At least ten counts were recorded for this clonotype. This chain connects TRBV6-1 to TRBJ2-7; 11 nucleotides line up with TRBD1. Germline values: CDR1 MNHNS, CDR2 SASEGT. V lost 7 bases and J lost 4; bases outside the gene matches: 6. The CDR3 totals 14 residues. CDR3 protein: CASNEDRGRYEQYF. The CDR3, as DNA: TGTGCCAGCAACGAGGACAGGGGGCGGTACGAGCAGTACTTC.

The J gene is TRBJ2-3, the V gene TRBV4-3, with D possibly being TRBD2 (6 bases). The CDR3 totals 16 residues. V gave up 1 base and J gave up 2 bases, with 13 bases separating them. Germline CDR1 reads LGHNA; CDR2 reads YSLEER. Here the CDR3 DNA reads TGCGCCAGCAGCCAAGGACTAGTAGGGGTCACAGATACGCAGTATTTT. This sequence encodes CASSQGLVGVTDTQYF.

Only a few counts were recorded for this clonotype. The V and J genes are TRBV7-2 and TRBJ2-1; D is ambiguous. V gave up 6 bases and J gave up 0 bases, with 12 bases separating them. The CDR3 extends over 15 amino acids. Germline CDR1 reads SGHTA; CDR2 reads FQGNSA. CDR3 DNA sequence: TGTGCCAGCAGATACCCCCTGAGCTCCTACAATGAGCAGTTCTTC. Amino acids: CASRYPLSSYNEQFF.

This chain joins TRBV5-5 and TRBJ2-6; D is perhaps TRBD2 (5 bases). CDR3 size: 14 residues. CDR1 and CDR2 from the germline V gene are SGHKS and YYEKEE (reference sequence). CDR3 DNA sequence: TGTGCTAGCGAAGTCCCCTCTGGGGCCAACGTCCTGACTTTC. Its translation is CASEVPSGANVLTF.

There are many counts of this clonotype. This sequence joins TRBV6-2 or TRBV6-3 and TRBJ1-2; unclear D gene. V lost 2 bases and J lost 14, with 18 bases in between. The length of the CDR3 is 13 residues. Germline V lookup: CDR1 MNHEY, CDR2 SVGEGT. In DNA form, the CDR3 reads TGTGCCAGCAGTTACGGCGAGGGAATTGATGATACCTTC. It encodes CASSYGEGIDDTF.

Comments on this clonotype: Only one base separates this from a far larger clonotype, so it likely reflects a read error. The J gene is TRBJ2-1, the V gene TRBV12-3 or TRBV12-4; D may match TRBD1 or TRBD2 (5 bases each). CDR3 length equals 14 residues. V was clipped by 10 bases and J by 10 bases, with 23 bases between them. DNA for the CDR3: TGTGCCACTCGACCCGGGGCGAGGGCCTACGAGCAGTTCTTC. It is translated as CATRPGARAYEQFF.

A few counts support this clonotype. The chain combines TRBV18 with TRBJ2-1; D perhaps matches TRBD1 (6 bases). V gave up 1 base and J gave up 4 bases, with 17 bases separating them. The germline V gene encodes CDR1 KGHSH and CDR2 LQKENI. The CDR3 length is 17 residues. CDR3 DNA: TGTGCCAGCTCACCACAGGCTATGGGACAAACGTACAATGAGCAGTTCTTC. It specifies CASSPQAMGQTYNEQFF.

To note about this clonotype: One end of the junction does not line up with germline, which may come from a read error. The chain combines TRBV3-1 with TRBJ2-7; 8 bases are a match to TRBD2. This CDR3 is 14 amino acids long. Germline V gene sequence: CDR1 LGHDT, CDR2 YNNKEL (reference sequence). CDR3 sequence (DNA): TGTGCTAGCATCCAATTAGCGGGAACAGACGAGCAGTACTTC. Its translation: CASIQLAGTDEQYF.

This chain connects TRBV11-2 to TRBJ1-2; a weak D match, TRBD1 (6 bases). This CDR3 is 13 amino acids long. Germline CDR1 reads SGHAT; CDR2 reads FQNNGV. With 1 base removed from V and 8 bases from J, the gap between germline ends came to 11 bases. In DNA, the CDR3 is TGTGCCAGCAGCTTAGGGCAGGGACACGGCTACACCTTC. Protein: CASSLGQGHGYTF.

This clonotype was observed at least ten times. DNA of the CDR3: TGTGCCAGCAGCTTAACCCGTAATTGGGCTTTCTTT. It encodes CASSLTRNWAFF. V is TRBV11-2 and J is TRBJ1-1; D is ambiguous. The germline V gene has CDR1 SGHAT and CDR2 FQNNGV. The CDR3 length is 12 residues. With 2 bases removed from V and 11 bases from J, the gap between germline ends came to 12 bases.

This clonotype came up many times. V gene TRBV5-4 combines with J gene TRBJ2-3; 10 nucleotides align to TRBD1. Trimming cost V 3 bases and J 2 bases; bases outside gene matches: 9. The CDR3 consists of 17 residues. CDR1 is SGHNT, CDR2 YYREEE, per germline (reference sequence). The CDR3 here is CASSYPRTGGDTDTQYF. The CDR3 bases are TGTGCCAGCAGCTACCCACGGACAGGGGGAGACACAGATACGCAGTATTTT.

This clonotype was detected many times. The genes are TRBV28 and TRBJ1-5; D is perhaps TRBD1 (5 bases). Trimming took 7 bases from V and 3 from J, leaving 13 bases between them. The CDR3 length is 14 residues. Germline V gene lookup returns CDR1 MDHEN and CDR2 SYDVKM. CDR3 protein: CASTLGGNNQPQHF. The CDR3 DNA reads as TGTGCCAGCACCTTGGGGGGGAACAATCAGCCCCAGCATTTT.

Points on this clonotype: It differs at one base from a far larger clone, so likely a read error. Lacking the conserved final phenylalanine or tryptophan, this CDR3 likely reflects a read error. V gene TRBV6-1 combines with J gene TRBJ1-1, with 7 bases identical to TRBD1. Trimming cost V 10 bases and J 5 bases; bases outside gene matches: 10. The CDR3 contains 13 residues. In germline, CDR1 is MNHNS, CDR2 SASEGT. The CDR3 protein is CAIRTGTETEAFL. The DNA for the CDR3 is TGTGCCATCAGGACCGGGACAGAGACTGAAGCTTTCCTT.

This clonotype was seen only a few times. V is TRBV7-4 and J is TRBJ2-1; D might be TRBD1 or TRBD2, each matching 5 bases. The CDR3 sequence is 13 residues long. The germline V and J ends were trimmed by 5 bases and 9 bases, with 14 bases remaining between them. Germline-derived CDR1 and CDR2 are SGHVT and SQSDAQ. The CDR3 sequence is CASSVGAGTEQFF. DNA of the CDR3: TGTGCCAGCAGCGTAGGCGCAGGGACTGAGCAGTTCTTC.

The chain has TRBV30 and TRBJ1-5; D may be TRBD1 (5 bases). The length of the CDR3 is 14 residues. The V gene's germline CDR1 is GTSNPN and CDR2 SVGIG (reference sequence). Trimming took 0 bases from V and 3 from J, leaving 9 bases between them. CDR3 bases: TGTGCCTGGAGTGTACTGGGGACCAATCAGCCCCAGCATTTT. This codes for CAWSVLGTNQPQHF.

This clonotype has a count of ten or more. The chain employs TRBV20-1 and TRBJ1-1; D remains unclear. Germline V CDR1 and CDR2: DFQATT, SNEGSKA (reference sequence). The CDR3 contains 16 residues. V was shortened by 1 base and J by 0 bases, with 15 bases between the two germline ends. The CDR3 nucleotides read TGCAGTGCTAGAGTGCTATCACGGGCCTTGAACACTGAAGCTTTCTTT. This encodes CSARVLSRALNTEAFF.